This entry lists 26 T cell receptor beta chains sequenced from one sample in a study of cytotoxic CD8 clonotypes in ibrutinib-treated CLL. Method: immunoSEQ multiplex PCR; TCRdb's copy keeps in-frame clones and lacks some. The repertoire holds 45,000 to 70,000 clones, with over 55% as singletons. This material consisted of PBMCs, taken after 24 months of ibrutinib treatment. All receptors come from a human donor with chronic lymphocytic leukemia.

The chain employs TRBV6-1 and TRBJ2-2, with D perhaps TRBD1 (5 bases). Looked up from germline, CDR1 is MNHNS and CDR2 is SASEGT. There are 15 residues in the CDR3. V lost 6 bases to trimming and J lost 6 bases, with 17 bases between them. CDR3 DNA: TGTGCCAGCAGAGTGGGGCCAAATTCCGCCGGGGAGCTGTTTTTT. It yields the protein CASRVGPNSAGELFF.

This clone was recorded many times. This chain connects TRBV7-6 to TRBJ2-3; perhaps TRBD2 as D (6 bases). Germline loops: CDR1 SGHVS, CDR2 FNYEAQ. Deletions cut 2 bases from V and 1 base from J, with 16 bases between. CDR3 length equals 17 residues. This CDR3 reads CASSLIWRDDGTDTQYF. The CDR3 nucleotides are TGTGCCAGCAGCTTAATATGGAGGGACGATGGCACAGATACGCAGTATTTT.

This clone showed up just a few times. V usage is TRBV6-1 and J usage is TRBJ1-2; D call uncertain. V lost 6 bases and J 4 bases, leaving 18 bases between the germline ends. The CDR3 totals 15 residues. Germline CDR1 reads MNHNS; CDR2 reads SASEGT. CDR3 DNA: TGTGCCAGCAGCGCGGAAGCGCGGGGTGTCTATGGCTACACCTTC. Amino acid sequence: CASSAEARGVYGYTF.

This clone was picked up many times. CDR3 residues: CASSPRTGRLHGYTF. The CDR3 region has the DNA TGTGCCAGCTCACCTAGGACAGGGCGGCTGCACGGCTACACCTTC. The rearrangement links TRBV18 to TRBJ1-2, with TRBD1 identical over 8 bases. The CDR3 covers 15 residues. V was pared by 3 bases and J by 8 bases, with 11 bases of the junction left unmatched. The germline V gene has CDR1 KGHSH and CDR2 LQKENI.

The chain uses TRBV29-1 and TRBJ2-5; no reliable D call. Germline V gene lookup returns CDR1 SQVTM and CDR2 ANQGSEA. V gave up 7 bases and J gave up 4 bases, with 10 bases separating them. This CDR3 has 11 residues. CDR3 nucleotide sequence: TGCAGCGGGCAGATTGGAGAGACCCAGTACTTC. This gives the protein CSGQIGETQYF.

This clone was seen at least ten times. The rearrangement links TRBV4-2 to TRBJ1-4; D is perhaps TRBD1 (5 bases). The CDR3 sequence is 14 residues long. Germline CDR1 is LGHNA and CDR2 is YNFKEQ. V was pared by 0 bases and J by 8 bases, with 10 bases between. The CDR3 bases are TGTGCCAGCAGCCAAGAGGGGGTGTGGGAAAAACTGTTTTTT. This encodes CASSQEGVWEKLFF.

V is TRBV5-1 and J is TRBJ2-5; 8 bases line up with TRBD2. Germline loops: CDR1 SGHRS, CDR2 YFSETQ. The CDR3 has 14 amino acids. V dropped 3 bases and J dropped 5; count of bases not matched to a gene: 6. The CDR3 reads CASSSGLAGETQYF. The CDR3 nucleotides are TGCGCCAGCAGCTCTGGACTAGCAGGGGAGACCCAGTACTTC.

The rearrangement uses TRBV7-2 and TRBJ2-3; TRBD2 agrees at 9 bases. Germline V gene sequence: CDR1 SGHTA, CDR2 FQGNSA. V shed 1 base, J shed 1 base, and the junction held 12 bases outside the gene matches. The CDR3 runs 19 residues. CDR3 nucleotide sequence: TGTGCCAGCAGCTTAGGTTGGAGCGGGGGGATCCGGGGCACAGATACGCAGTATTTT. It yields the protein CASSLGWSGGIRGTDTQYF.

The chain joins TRBV27 to TRBJ2-3, with D hard to call. Germline CDR1 MNHEY, CDR2 SMNVEV (reference sequence). The V gene lost 5 bases and the J gene lost 2 bases, with 11 bases spanning the gap. The CDR3 sequence is 14 residues long. DNA of the CDR3: TGTGCCAGCAGTGCATCCTATTACACAGATACGCAGTATTTT. Protein product: CASSASYYTDTQYF.

Here the CDR3 DNA reads TGTGCCAGCAGCACGAAGAGACAGGGGGCTGCAGATACGCAGTATTTT. This codes for CASSTKRQGAADTQYF. The V call is TRBV5-4, the J call TRBJ2-3, with 10 nucleotides matching TRBD1. Germline values: CDR1 SGHNT, CDR2 YYREEE (reference sequence). This CDR3 has 16 amino acids. The V segment lost 4 bases and the J segment 4 bases; nucleotides outside the gene matches: 9.

This clone came up many times. The chain uses TRBV28 and TRBJ2-7, with 9 positions matching TRBD1. Germline V gene data show CDR1 as MDHEN and CDR2 as SYDVKM. The CDR3 consists of 13 residues. V lost 10 bases and J lost 3; bases outside the gene matches: 7. This chain's CDR3 is CATQGQGFYEQYV. CDR3 DNA: TGTGCCACCCAGGGACAGGGATTCTACGAGCAGTACGTC.

This clone was counted a few times. The V and J genes are TRBV2 and TRBJ2-7; TRBD1 or TRBD2 may be the D gene (5 bases each). Between the trimmed V and J ends, which lost 3 bases and 5 bases, there was a span of 20 bases. There are 16 residues in the CDR3. CDR1 SNHLY and CDR2 FYNNEI come from the germline V gene. CDR3 residues: CASSDSPGRRHHEQYF. In DNA, the CDR3 is TGTGCCAGCAGTGATTCACCGGGACGTCGGCACCACGAGCAGTACTTC.

The V gene is TRBV5-1, the J gene TRBJ2-3, with 7 bases aligning to TRBD2. There are 17 residues in the CDR3. Germline values: CDR1 SGHRS, CDR2 YFSETQ. V shed 5 bases, J shed 2 bases, and the junction held 14 bases outside the gene matches. CDR3 sequence (DNA): TGCGCCAGCAGACACCCTAGCGGCCCAGGGAACACAGATACGCAGTATTTT. Its translation: CASRHPSGPGNTDTQYF.

This clone was detected a few times. The rearrangement links TRBV28 to TRBJ2-1; tentatively, D is TRBD2 (5 bases). Trimming left V 10 bases short and J 7 bases short, with 20 bases between. Per germline, CDR1 MDHEN and CDR2 SYDVKM. The CDR3 extends over 14 amino acids. The CDR3 nucleotides are TGTGCCATCCCTTTGGGGAGAACTTCAAATGAGCAGTTCTTC. This sequence encodes CAIPLGRTSNEQFF.

This CDR3 is CASSFGHSVNEKLFF. In DNA, the CDR3 is TGTGCCAGCAGCTTTGGACACAGCGTTAATGAAAAACTGTTTTTT. V is TRBV11-2 and J is TRBJ1-4; tentatively, D is TRBD1 (5 bases). CDR1 and CDR2 from the germline V gene are SGHAT and FQNNGV. The CDR3 is 15 amino acids. V was trimmed by 3 bases and J by 4 bases, leaving 12 bases between them.

This chain uses TRBV4-1 with TRBJ2-7; TRBD2 agrees at 8 bases. Germline lookup yields CDR1 MGHRA and CDR2 YSYEKL. The CDR3 is 15 residues long. V shed 4 bases, J shed 2 bases, and the junction held 7 bases outside the gene matches. In nucleotides, the CDR3 is TGCGCCAGCAGCCTGTGGAGCGGGAGTCCCTACGAGCAGTACTTC. It encodes CASSLWSGSPYEQYF.

J is TRBJ1-6 and V is TRBV5-1; 9 nucleotides align to TRBD1. Germline CDR1 reads SGHRS; CDR2 reads YFSETQ. The V and J ends lost 0 bases and 7 bases, in that order; junction bases with no gene match: 2. CDR3 length: 15 residues. CDR3 sequence reads: CASSLEGQGNSPLHF. The CDR3 DNA sequence: TGCGCCAGCAGCTTGGAGGGACAGGGAAATTCACCCCTCCACTTT.

This chain connects TRBV4-1 to TRBJ2-4; no firm D call. The germline V gene encodes CDR1 MGHRA and CDR2 YSYEKL. The CDR3 runs to 19 residues. V was trimmed by 0 bases and J by 0 bases, leaving 18 bases between them. The CDR3 nucleotides read TGCGCCAGCAGCCAAGATCCCGCGCGAGAGGCTCTAGCCAAAAACATTCAGTACTTC. This sequence encodes CASSQDPAREALAKNIQYF.

This clone occurred a few times. The rearrangement joins TRBV13 to TRBJ1-1; tentatively, D is TRBD1 (5 bases). Germline V gene data show CDR1 as PRHDT and CDR2 as FYEKMQ (reference sequence). Trimming left V 5 bases short and J 1 base short, with 17 bases between. This CDR3 contains 16 residues. The CDR3 DNA sequence: TGTGCCAGCAGCGTCCCCCGGGGGGTGGGGAACACTGAAGCTTTCTTT. Protein product: CASSVPRGVGNTEAFF.

Only one count was recorded for this clone. The junction differs from germline at one of its ends, possibly a read error. The chain couples TRBV7-9 to TRBJ1-3; TRBD1 matches at 8 bases. The CDR3 sequence is 12 residues long. Germline V lookup: CDR1 SEHNR, CDR2 FQNEAQ (reference sequence). The chain's CDR3 is CASSSSGQGGDF. The CDR3 DNA is TGTGCCAGCAGCTCCAGCGGACAGGGTGGAGATTTT.

This clone was found a few times. V and J are TRBV20-1 and TRBJ1-2; no clear D. Germline loops: CDR1 DFQATT, CDR2 SNEGSKA (reference sequence). The CDR3 length is 9 residues. The germline V and J ends were trimmed by 5 bases and 6 bases, with 4 bases remaining between them. CDR3 nucleotide sequence: TGCAGTGCTGTTAATGGCTACACCTTC. It yields the protein CSAVNGYTF.

This clone appeared a few times. The rearrangement links TRBV5-1 to TRBJ1-1, with TRBD1 as a possible D gene (5 bases). With 0 bases removed from V and 7 bases from J, the gap between germline ends came to 10 bases. The CDR3 spans 13 residues. Germline lookup yields CDR1 SGHRS and CDR2 YFSETQ. CDR3 sequence reads: CASSLEADIEAFF. The CDR3 DNA reads as TGCGCCAGCAGCTTGGAGGCGGACATTGAAGCTTTCTTT. Complete variable domain (other parts from reference TRBV5-1 and TRBJ1-1): KAGVTQTPRYLIKTRGQQVTLSCSPISGHRSVSWYQQTPGQGLQFLFEYFSETQRNKGNFPGRFSGRQFSNSRSEMNVSTLELGDSALYLCASSLEADIEAFFGQGTRLTVV.

The chain recombines TRBV28 with TRBJ2-7, with a weak D call TRBD2 (6 bases). The V gene lost 3 bases and the J gene lost 2 bases, with 14 bases spanning the gap. CDR1 and CDR2 from the germline V gene are MDHEN and SYDVKM. The CDR3 totals 15 residues. CDR3 amino acids: CASSFTGGVPYEQYF. In DNA, the CDR3 is TGTGCCAGCAGTTTCACGGGCGGGGTTCCCTACGAGCAGTACTTC.

This chain connects TRBV29-1 to TRBJ2-3; 9 bases fit TRBD2. V lost 6 bases to trimming and J lost 6 bases; unmatched junction nucleotides: 4. This CDR3 is 12 amino acids long. From germline, CDR1 is SQVTM and CDR2 ANQGSEA. DNA for the CDR3: TGCAGCGTCGCGGGGGGGGTGGATACGCAGTATTTT. Protein product: CSVAGGVDTQYF.

V usage is TRBV28 and J usage is TRBJ2-7, with 13 bases matching TRBD2. The CDR3 covers 15 residues. Germline values: CDR1 MDHEN, CDR2 SYDVKM. V dropped 3 bases and J dropped 7; count of bases not matched to a gene: 6. In DNA, the CDR3 is TGTGCCAGCAGTTTGCGACTAGCGGGAGGCGGGGAGCAGTACTTC. Protein: CASSLRLAGGGEQYF.

CDR3 protein: CASSLAPGYSYEQYV. CDR3 sequence (DNA): TGTGCCAGCAGCTTGGCCCCGGGGTACTCCTACGAGCAGTACGTC. V is TRBV7-8 and J is TRBJ2-7; TRBD2 might be the D (5 bases). V gave up 3 bases and J gave up 0 bases, with 12 bases separating them. The CDR3 consists of 15 residues. Germline loops: CDR1 SGHVS, CDR2 FQNEAQ.